This TCR beta chain was sequenced during a study of cytomegalovirus exposure and HLA in healthy donors. Study overall: Earlier, approximately 180 million T cells were analyzed, and 117 million unique TCR beta sequences were found among them.

Overall study findings and caveats: Exclusion applied to some V segments, including TRBV6-2 and TRBV6-3, as they were indistinguishable.

Germline CDR1 reads MNHEY; CDR2 reads SMNVEV (reference sequence). The junction had 18 bases not matched to a gene; V was cut back by 11 bases and J by 2 bases. The CDR3 has 17 amino acids. Though probably carrying unrecorded immune exposures, donors were nominally healthy at sampling. The PCR contained 60 Vbeta and 13 Jbeta primers. Assay used: immunoSEQ multiplex PCR; TCRdb lists only in-frame clones, some missing. The table shows approximately 97,000 clones, with around 73% occurring only once. About this clone: Antigen unknown.

The rearrangement joins TRBV27 to TRBJ2-3; 8 bases match TRBD2. The sequence was collected from a woman aged 40 to 50 in good health and CMV-seropositive. The sequencing sample was made of PBMCs. CDR3 in DNA: TGTGCCTCCCTCCCGAGACTTAGCGGGACTACCACAGATACGCAGTATTTT. It translates to CASLPRLSGTTTDTQYF.